The next 31 T cell receptor beta chains were all read from a single sample in a study of blood T cell repertoires in COVID-19. Here immunoSEQ multiplex PCR was the method, and the copy in TCRdb shows in-frame clones only, minus some. The sample comprises 160,000 or so clones, approximately 85% of which are singletons, and more than 5% rests with the top ten. The sequencing input was peripheral blood. These receptors all come from a woman between 45 and 60 years old with COVID-19, enrolled during active disease.

The DNA of the CDR3 is TGTGCCAGCAGTTTGACAGGGCGCGAGCAGTACTTC. Encoded protein: CASSLTGREQYF. The rearrangement uses TRBV28 and TRBJ2-7; 7 nucleotides align to TRBD1. J gave up 6 bases and V 3 bases, and 2 bases lay outside the gene matches. Per the germline V gene, CDR1 is MDHEN and CDR2 is SYDVKM. This CDR3 comprises 12 residues.

This clone occurred a few times. V and J are TRBV3-1 (or the pseudogene TRBV3-2) and TRBJ1-2; D perhaps matches TRBD1 (5 bases). This CDR3 has 15 amino acids. V dropped 4 bases and J dropped 7 bases, with 19 bases sitting between them. Germline assignment: CDR1 LGHDT and CDR2 YNNKEL (reference sequence). CDR3 nucleotide sequence: TGTGCCAGCAGCCTAACCTTGGCGCTGGGGGGTGGCTACACCTTC. As protein: CASSLTLALGGGYTF.

V is TRBV15 and J is TRBJ1-2; no clear D gene. The CDR3 has 13 residues. With 5 bases removed from V and 4 bases from J, the gap between germline ends came to 11 bases. Per germline, CDR1 LNHNV and CDR2 YYDKDF (reference sequence). The CDR3, as DNA: TGTGCCACCAGCTTGGGAGTCCCCTATGGCTACACCTTC. Translating it yields CATSLGVPYGYTF.

V is TRBV5-5 and J is TRBJ1-5; D unresolved. V was pared by 4 bases and J by 5 bases, with 10 bases between. CDR3 length equals 13 residues. The germline V gene has CDR1 SGHKS and CDR2 YYEKEE (reference sequence). In DNA, the CDR3 is TGTGCCAGCAGCCTAGACCCAGATCAGCCCCAGCATTTT. This codes for CASSLDPDQPQHF.

The V and J genes are TRBV4-2 and TRBJ2-7, with TRBD2 identical over 9 bases. After removal of 1 base from V and 3 bases from J, the junction contained 4 bases not matched to a gene. CDR1 is LGHNA, CDR2 YNFKEQ, per germline. The CDR3 is 15 amino acids. The CDR3 nucleotides are TGTGCCAGCAGCCAAGGAAGCGGGGGGAACTACGAGCAGTACTTC. It specifies CASSQGSGGNYEQYF.

This clone was counted once. The V and J genes are TRBV6-5 and TRBJ1-2, with D possibly matching TRBD1 (5 bases). The CDR3 contains 13 residues. Trimming cost V 2 bases and J 5 bases, with 9 bases left between them. CDR1 and CDR2 from the germline V gene are MNHEY and SVGAGI. The CDR3: CASSYTGEYGYTF. The CDR3 DNA sequence: TGTGCCAGCAGTTACACGGGGGAATATGGCTACACCTTC.

This rearrangement joins TRBV27 to TRBJ1-2, with D possibly being TRBD1 (5 bases). This CDR3 region has 13 residues. The V end was cut by 0 bases, the J end by 6 bases, with 8 bases between. Per the germline V gene, CDR1 is MNHEY and CDR2 is SMNVEV (reference sequence). The CDR3 DNA reads TGTGCCAGCAGTTTATCAGGGGTGGATGGCTACACCTTC. This sequence encodes CASSLSGVDGYTF.

The V gene is TRBV7-3, the J gene TRBJ2-1, with 12 bases aligning to TRBD2. The germline V gene encodes CDR1 SGHTA and CDR2 FQGTGA. V was clipped by 5 bases and J by 9 bases; unmatched bases: 5. This CDR3 region has 14 residues. The CDR3 loop reads CASSIGGLAGEQFF. The CDR3 bases are TGTGCCAGCAGCATAGGGGGACTAGCGGGTGAGCAGTTCTTC.

The rearrangement joins TRBV10-3 to TRBJ2-3; D not certain. CDR3 length: 13 residues. Germline V gene lookup returns CDR1 ENHRY and CDR2 SYGVKD. Trimming took off 3 bases at V and 2 bases at J, with 6 bases between the two ends. The CDR3 DNA follows: TGTGCCATCAGTGACCCTATCACAGATACGCAGTATTTT. Its protein product is CAISDPITDTQYF.

The chain employs TRBV18 and TRBJ1-1; D ambiguous. Germline V gives CDR1 KGHSH, CDR2 LQKENI. The ends were cut back, 6 bases at V and 0 bases at J, with 11 bases in the middle. The CDR3 is made up of 14 amino acids. DNA of the CDR3: TGTGCCAGCTCCCTAGGAACGATGAACACTGAAGCTTTCTTT. This translates into CASSLGTMNTEAFF.

CDR3 bases: TGCGCCAGCAGCCTCGACAGGGATAGTGAAAAACTGTTTTTT. This translates into CASSLDRDSEKLFF. V gene TRBV5-1 combines with J gene TRBJ1-4; 7 bases match TRBD1. The CDR3 length is 14 residues. The V segment lost 4 bases and the J segment 7 bases; nucleotides outside the gene matches: 7. Germline lookup yields CDR1 SGHRS and CDR2 YFSETQ.

The genes are TRBV28 and TRBJ2-5; 11 positions match TRBD1. Germline V gene sequence: CDR1 MDHEN, CDR2 SYDVKM. The ends lost 5 bases at V and 5 bases at J; junction bases unmatched: 10. The CDR3 runs to 16 residues. In DNA, the CDR3 is TGTGCCAGCAGTAAGCTAGGACAGGGGGCCCCGGAGACCCAGTACTTC. Translation: CASSKLGQGAPETQYF.

The chain is built from TRBV7-6 and TRBJ1-5; 9 bases align to TRBD1. Looked up from germline, CDR1 is SGHVS and CDR2 is FNYEAQ. The CDR3 loop spans 15 amino acids. V lost 5 bases to trimming and J lost 7 bases; unmatched junction nucleotides: 9. CDR3 nucleotide sequence: TGTGCCAGCAGCCCAGGGACAGGGATTGGCCAGCCCCAGCATTTT. It encodes CASSPGTGIGQPQHF.

In its sample, this clone was seen once. CDR3 residues: CASSSPQGYEQYF. The CDR3 nucleotides read TGTGCCAGCAGTTCGCCACAGGGCTACGAGCAGTACTTC. The chain links TRBV6-5 to TRBJ2-7, with a weak D call TRBD1 (6 bases). The CDR3 loop spans 13 amino acids. The V end lost 4 bases, the J end lost 3 bases, and 10 bases lay between the germline ends. Germline lookup yields CDR1 MNHEY and CDR2 SVGAGI.

This clone was counted only a few times. V and J are TRBV9 and TRBJ1-2, with 7 bases identical to TRBD1. CDR1 is SGDLS, CDR2 YYNGEE, per germline. The trim removed 5 bases at V and 9 bases at J, leaving 10 bases unmatched. This CDR3 contains 13 residues. The CDR3 spells CASRDRQGISYTF. For the CDR3, the DNA is TGTGCCAGCAGGGACAGACAGGGAATTAGCTACACCTTC.

This chain connects TRBV19 to TRBJ1-6; D unclear. This CDR3 is built from 13 residues. The V end was cut by 10 bases, the J end by 5 bases, with 12 bases between. In germline, CDR1 is LNHDA, CDR2 SQIVND (reference sequence). CDR3 loop: CATTEGNNSPLHF. The CDR3 region has the DNA TGTGCCACCACCGAGGGAAATAATTCACCCCTCCACTTT.

This clone has more than one count but fewer than ten. One junction end disagrees with the germline gene, perhaps due to a read error. The chain uses TRBV30 and TRBJ2-5; D is unresolved. The CDR3 covers 13 residues. Looked up from germline, CDR1 is GTSNPN and CDR2 is SVGIG (reference sequence). The CDR3 bases are TGTGCCTGGAGTAACAGTAACCAACAGACCCAGTACTTC. This translates into CAWSNSNQQTQYF.

The CDR3 DNA reads TGTGCCAGCAGCCTGCTGGAGACAGGGATGTTTGAAAAACTGTTTTTT. Protein sequence: CASSLLETGMFEKLFF. The gene calls are TRBV3-1 (or the pseudogene TRBV3-2) and TRBJ1-4; TRBD1 aligns across 7 bases. This CDR3 is built from 16 residues. V gave up 4 bases and J gave up 7 bases; unmatched junction bases: 12. CDR1 and CDR2 from the germline V gene are LGHDT and YNNKEL (reference sequence).

The rearrangement uses TRBV6-5 and TRBJ1-1, with no clear D. There are 12 residues in the CDR3. CDR1 and CDR2 (germline): MNHEY, SVGAGI. Trimming removed 5 bases at V and 6 bases at J, with 10 bases between. CDR3 in amino acids: CASSPEGPEAFF. The CDR3, as DNA: TGTGCCAGCAGTCCGGAGGGCCCTGAAGCTTTCTTT.

The rearrangement uses TRBV30 and TRBJ1-4; no definite D call. This CDR3 comprises 13 residues. Trimming removed 1 base at V and 7 bases at J, with 10 bases between. Germline V CDR1 and CDR2: GTSNPN, SVGIG (reference sequence). The CDR3 here is CAWSASGSEKLFF. CDR3 bases: TGTGCCTGGAGTGCCTCGGGTTCTGAAAAACTGTTTTTT. Combining the CDR3 with reference TRBV30 and TRBJ1-4 gives the whole variable domain SQTIHQWPATLVQPVGSPLSLECTVEGTSNPNLYWYRQAAGRGLQLLFYSVGIGQISSEVPQNLSASRPQDRQFILSSKKLLLSDSGFYLCAWSASGSEKLFFGSGTQLSVL.

This clone was seen a handful of times. The chain carries TRBV11-2 and TRBJ2-3; 7 nucleotides match TRBD2. CDR1 SGHAT and CDR2 FQNNGV come from the germline V gene. CDR3 size: 14 residues. After removal of 5 bases from V and 4 bases from J, the junction contained 6 bases not matched to a gene. The CDR3: CASSSMGGSDTQYF. In DNA, the CDR3 is TGTGCCAGCAGCAGTATGGGGGGGTCAGATACGCAGTATTTT. Full variable domain (missing parts from reference TRBV11-2 and TRBJ2-3): EAGVAQSPRYKIIEKRQSVAFWCNPISGHATLYWYQQILGQGPKLLIQFQNNGVVDDSQLPKDRFSAERLKGVDSTLKIQPAKLEDSAVYLCASSSMGGSDTQYFGPGTRLTVL.

The V gene is TRBV4-3, the J gene TRBJ1-6; a weak D match, TRBD1 (6 bases). V was pared by 4 bases and J by 0 bases, with 10 bases between. Germline V gene data show CDR1 as LGHNA and CDR2 as YSLEER. The CDR3 covers 16 residues. CDR3 loop: CASSPDRSSYNSPLHF. CDR3 coding DNA: TGCGCCAGCAGCCCCGACAGGAGCTCCTATAATTCACCCCTCCACTTT.

Notes on this clone: A junction end diverges from the germline sequence, so it may reflect a read error. Additional DNA sequences in this sample encode the identical CDR3. DNA for the CDR3: TGTGCTAGCACCTACTCTGGAAACACCATATATTTT. Residues: CASTYSGNTIYF. The V and J genes are TRBV7-2 and TRBJ1-3; D not certain. Germline V gives CDR1 SGHTA, CDR2 FQGNSA. The CDR3 is 12 residues long. Full variable domain (outside the CDR3, taken from reference TRBV7-2 and TRBJ1-3): GAGVSQSPSNKVTEKGKDVELRCDPISGHTALYWYRQSLGQGLEFLIYFQGNSAPDKSGLPSDRFSAERTGGSVSTLTIQRTQQEDSAVYLCASTYSGNTIYFGEGSWLTVV.

This clone was found once. The chain employs TRBV7-2 and TRBJ2-5; 7 nucleotides line up with TRBD2. The V segment lost 0 bases and the J segment 4 bases; nucleotides outside the gene matches: 8. The CDR3 runs to 16 residues. Germline V gene lookup returns CDR1 SGHTA and CDR2 FQGNSA. CDR3 region: CASSLAGGGTRETQYF. CDR3 coding DNA: TGTGCCAGCAGCTTAGCGGGGGGGGGAACGAGAGAGACCCAGTACTTC.

V usage is TRBV30 and J usage is TRBJ1-2; a possible D gene is TRBD1 (5 bases). The V end was cut by 3 bases, the J end by 5 bases, with 19 bases between. The CDR3 length is 15 residues. Germline V gives CDR1 GTSNPN, CDR2 SVGIG (reference sequence). The CDR3 region has the DNA TGTGCCTGGAGGGATTATGCGGGGCAGAGGTATGGCTACACCTTC. Protein product: CAWRDYAGQRYGYTF.

The chain joins TRBV5-6 to TRBJ1-6; 7 positions match TRBD1. Germline assignment: CDR1 SGHDT and CDR2 YYEEEE. The CDR3 extends over 15 amino acids. V trimming: 4 bases; J trimming: 7 bases; junction bases outside the gene matches: 8. CDR3 loop: CASSNWDRENSPLHF. CDR3 DNA: TGTGCCAGCAGCAACTGGGACAGAGAAAATTCACCCCTCCACTTT.

The CDR3: CASSDVTFSGNTIYF. The CDR3 DNA reads TGTGCCAGCAGTGACGTGACTTTCTCTGGAAACACCATATATTTT. This chain uses TRBV6-1 with TRBJ1-3, with D unresolved. Germline values: CDR1 MNHNS, CDR2 SASEGT. V was pared by 3 bases and J by 0 bases, with 9 bases between. CDR3 length: 15 amino acids.

The CDR3: CASSLGDRGFSNYGYTF. The CDR3 DNA is TGTGCCAGCAGCTTAGGGGACAGGGGGTTCTCTAACTATGGCTACACCTTC. The rearrangement links TRBV7-8 to TRBJ1-2; 11 nucleotides line up with TRBD1. Germline CDR1 and CDR2: SGHVS and FQNEAQ. The CDR3 has 17 residues. V lost 1 base, J lost 0 bases, and 4 bases stayed unmatched.

The V gene is TRBV6-1, the J gene TRBJ2-3; D is possibly TRBD2 (5 bases). Germline loops: CDR1 MNHNS, CDR2 SASEGT. Deletions cut 2 bases from V and 1 base from J, with 16 bases between. The CDR3 sequence is 17 residues long. CDR3 in DNA: TGTGCCAGCAGTGAAATCCCTCCCGCGGGTGGCACAGATACGCAGTATTTT. As protein: CASSEIPPAGGTDTQYF.

The chain uses TRBV2 and TRBJ1-6, with 9 positions matching TRBD1. The V gene end was trimmed by 5 bases and the J gene end by 9 bases; junction bases not matched to a gene: 8. CDR1 and CDR2 from the germline V gene are SNHLY and FYNNEI. The CDR3 runs to 15 residues. The CDR3 DNA reads TGTGCCAGCAGTCTAGGACAGGGGTTAGGTTCACCCCTCCACTTT. It is translated as CASSLGQGLGSPLHF.

The rearrangement links TRBV6-5 to TRBJ1-1; D unresolved. V lost 1 base and J 1 base, leaving 13 bases between the germline ends. This CDR3 has 16 amino acids. Germline V gene data show CDR1 as MNHEY and CDR2 as SVGAGI. This CDR3 is CASSYWKGGRNTEAFF. The CDR3 DNA is TGTGCCAGCAGTTACTGGAAGGGAGGGCGGAACACTGAAGCTTTCTTT.